This is a list of T cell receptor beta chains from one sample in a study of cytomegalovirus exposure and HLA in healthy donors. Libraries were prepared by immunoSEQ multiplex PCR; TCRdb keeps only in-frame clonotypes and omits some of them. The repertoire holds some 110,000 clones, with roughly 80% as singletons. The specimen was PBMCs. These receptor sequences come from a man aged 25-40 years in good health and CMV-seropositive. The CDR3 runs from the conserved cysteine through the conserved F or W. A D gene is named only where the DNA matches it firmly. Where a row states a size, it is once, few, many or the class of an expanded clone; other rows omit it.

>NA|15|TRBJ2-5|once|TRBV7-2
CASQGAGGPQETQYF
TGTGCCAGCCAGGGGGCGGGGGGGCCCCAGGAGACCCAGTACTTC
>TRBD1|15|TRBJ1-5|NA|TRBV7-6
CASSLGGQSNQPQHF
TGTGCCAGCAGCTTAGGGGGACAGAGCAATCAGCCCCAGCATTTT
>TRBD2|15|TRBJ2-7|NA|TRBV10-1
CASSPGLAGTGEQYF
TGCGCCAGCAGTCCCGGACTAGCGGGGACTGGTGAGCAGTACTTC
>TRBD1|15|TRBJ2-5|NA|TRBV19
CASSTTGTGAETQYF
TGTGCCAGTAGTACAACCGGGACAGGGGCAGAGACCCAGTACTTC
>TRBD1|15|TRBJ1-1|NA|TRBV28
CASSLGGTGGASAFF
TGTGCCAGCAGTTTAGGGGGAACAGGGGGCGCGTCAGCTTTCTTT
>NA|16|TRBJ1-1|NA|TRBV7-9
CASSLGRGSEDTEAFF
TGTGCCAGCAGCTTAGGTAGGGGGAGCGAGGACACTGAAGCTTTCTTT
>TRBD2|15|TRBJ2-3|NA|TRBV6-4
CASSDTSGVTDTQYF
TGTGCCAGCAGTGATACTAGCGGGGTTACAGATACGCAGTATTTT
>NA|14|TRBJ2-5|few|TRBV9
CASSARLIQETQYF
TGTGCCAGCAGCGCACGACTAATCCAAGAGACCCAGTACTTC
>TRBD2|14|TRBJ2-1|once|TRBV2
CASSEAGGYNEQFF
TGTGCCAGCAGTGAAGCGGGGGGGTACAATGAGCAGTTCTTC
>NA|13|TRBJ2-4|once|TRBV2
CASTTWGVHIQYF
TGTGCCAGCACCACCTGGGGGGTCCACATTCAGTACTTC
>TRBD2|17|TRBJ2-1|NA|TRBV5-1
CASSLGLAGDIYNEQFF
TGCGCCAGCAGCTTGGGACTAGCGGGAGACATCTACAATGAGCAGTTCTTC
>TRBD2|16|TRBJ2-2|NA|TRBV27
CASSFLRGDNTGELFF
TGTGCCAGCAGTTTTCTACGGGGGGATAACACCGGGGAGCTGTTTTTT
>TRBD2|15|TRBJ2-5|NA|TRBV10-3
CATRDTRTSGETQYF
TGTGCCACCCGGGACACGAGGACTAGCGGGGAGACCCAGTACTTC
>TRBD1|12|TRBJ1-1|NA|TRBV29-1
CSVAGGGTEAFF
TGCAGCGTCGCAGGGGGCGGCACTGAAGCTTTCTTT
>NA|15|TRBJ2-4|NA|TRBV5-1
CASSLWPVAKNIQYF
TGCGCCAGCAGCTTGTGGCCAGTAGCCAAAAACATTCAGTACTTC